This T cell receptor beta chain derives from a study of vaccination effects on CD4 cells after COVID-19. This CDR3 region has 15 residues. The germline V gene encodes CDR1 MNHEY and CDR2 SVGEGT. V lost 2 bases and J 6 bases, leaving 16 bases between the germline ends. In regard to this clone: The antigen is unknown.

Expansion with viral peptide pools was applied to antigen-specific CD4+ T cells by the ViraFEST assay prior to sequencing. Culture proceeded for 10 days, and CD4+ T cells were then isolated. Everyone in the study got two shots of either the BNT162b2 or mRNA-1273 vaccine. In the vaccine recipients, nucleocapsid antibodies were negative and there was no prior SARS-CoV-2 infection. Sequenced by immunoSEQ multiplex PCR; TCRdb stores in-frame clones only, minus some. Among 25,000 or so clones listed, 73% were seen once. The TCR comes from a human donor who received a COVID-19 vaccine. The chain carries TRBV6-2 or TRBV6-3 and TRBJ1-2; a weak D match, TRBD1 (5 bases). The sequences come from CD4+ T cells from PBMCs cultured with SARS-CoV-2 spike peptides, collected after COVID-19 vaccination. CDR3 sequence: CASSYRGQRLDGYTF. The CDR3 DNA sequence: TGTGCCAGCAGTTACAGGGGTCAGAGGCTAGATGGCTACACCTTC.